This paragraph covers one TCR beta chain sequence. Its antigen is not known. The data were taken from a study of OX40 agonist ivuxolimab in advanced cancers. Across the whole study: Each patient was given ivuxolimab into a vein every 2 weeks, at 0.01 to 10 mg/kg.

CDR1 is LNHDA and CDR2 is SQIVND in the germline V gene (reference sequence). The CDR3 consists of 16 residues. The ends were cut back, 10 bases at V and 4 bases at J, with 26 bases in the middle. Study-wide results and limits: The authors did not determine the antigen specificity of the expanded peripheral T cells.

Sequencing was performed with immunoSEQ multiplex PCR; in TCRdb, only in-frame clones are kept and a portion is missing. The sample gives tens of thousands of clones, 85% to 90% of which show up once; 1.5% to 2% is in the top ten. The TCR sequence derives from an adult with an advanced solid tumor such as melanoma, head and neck, liver or kidney cancer. The J gene is TRBJ2-7, the V gene TRBV19; TRBD1 might be the D (7 bases). The sequenced sample was CD4+ or CD8+ T cells sorted from blood, obtained in a trial of the OX40 agonist ivuxolimab. This CDR3 is CATSSQGGATLYEQYF. The CDR3 region has the DNA TGTGCCACCTCGAGCCAGGGGGGCGCGACTTTATACGAGCAGTACTTC.